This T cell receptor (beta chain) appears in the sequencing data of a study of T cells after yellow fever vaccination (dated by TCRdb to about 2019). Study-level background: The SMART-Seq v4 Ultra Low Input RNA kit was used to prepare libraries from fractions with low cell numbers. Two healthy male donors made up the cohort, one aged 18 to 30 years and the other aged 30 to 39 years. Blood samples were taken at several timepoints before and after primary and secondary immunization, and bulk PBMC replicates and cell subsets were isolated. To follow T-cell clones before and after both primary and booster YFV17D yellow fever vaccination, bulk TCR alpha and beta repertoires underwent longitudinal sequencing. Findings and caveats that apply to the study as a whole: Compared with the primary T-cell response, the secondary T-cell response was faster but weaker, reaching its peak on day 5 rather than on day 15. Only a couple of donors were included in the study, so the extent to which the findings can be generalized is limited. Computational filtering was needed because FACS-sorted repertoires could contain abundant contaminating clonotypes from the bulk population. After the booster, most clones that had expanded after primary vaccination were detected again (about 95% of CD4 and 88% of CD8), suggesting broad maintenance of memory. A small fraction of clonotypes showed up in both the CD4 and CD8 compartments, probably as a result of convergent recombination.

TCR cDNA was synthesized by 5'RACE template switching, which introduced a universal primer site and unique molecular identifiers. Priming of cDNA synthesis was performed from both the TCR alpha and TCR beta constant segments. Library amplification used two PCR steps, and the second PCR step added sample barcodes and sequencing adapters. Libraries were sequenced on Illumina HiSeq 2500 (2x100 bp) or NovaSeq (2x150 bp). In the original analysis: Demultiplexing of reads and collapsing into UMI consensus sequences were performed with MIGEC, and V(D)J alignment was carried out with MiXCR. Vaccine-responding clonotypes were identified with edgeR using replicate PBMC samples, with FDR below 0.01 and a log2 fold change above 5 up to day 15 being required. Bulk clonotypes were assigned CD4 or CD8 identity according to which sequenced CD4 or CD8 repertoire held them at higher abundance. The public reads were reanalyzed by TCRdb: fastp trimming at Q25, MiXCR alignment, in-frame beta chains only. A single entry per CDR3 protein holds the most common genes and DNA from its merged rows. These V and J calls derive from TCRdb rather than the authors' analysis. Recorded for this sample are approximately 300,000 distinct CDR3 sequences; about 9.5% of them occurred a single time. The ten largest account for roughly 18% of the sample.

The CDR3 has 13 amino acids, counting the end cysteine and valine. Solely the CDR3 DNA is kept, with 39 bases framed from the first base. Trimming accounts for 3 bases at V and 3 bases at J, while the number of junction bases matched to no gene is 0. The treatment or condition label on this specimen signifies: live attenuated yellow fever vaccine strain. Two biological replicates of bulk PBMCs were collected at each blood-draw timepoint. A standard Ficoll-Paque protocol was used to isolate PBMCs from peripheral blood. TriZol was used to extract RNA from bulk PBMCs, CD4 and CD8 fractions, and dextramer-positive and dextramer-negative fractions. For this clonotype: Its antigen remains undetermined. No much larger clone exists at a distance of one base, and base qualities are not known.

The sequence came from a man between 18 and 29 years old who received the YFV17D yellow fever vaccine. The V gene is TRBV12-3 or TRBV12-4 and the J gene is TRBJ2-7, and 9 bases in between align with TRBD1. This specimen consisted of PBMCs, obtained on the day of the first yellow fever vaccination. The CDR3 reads CASSLTGGYEQYV. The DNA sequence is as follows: TGTGCCAGCAGTTTGACAGGGGGCTACGAGCAGTACGTC.